The rows below give T cell receptor beta chains drawn from one sample of a study of T cell responses to AZD1222 COVID-19 vaccine. The data were produced by immunoSEQ multiplex PCR, yet TCRdb's version contains in-frame clones alone and is incomplete. Of some 200,000 clones detected, around 90% appear once; the ten largest clones hold around 5.8%. Sequenced material: peripheral blood, taken on day 0 of AZD1222 vaccination. These receptors all come from an adult in good health. The CDR3 runs from the conserved cysteine through the conserved F or W. D genes are given only for firm matches. Size tells how often a clone was seen (once, few, many) or the class of an expanded clone, and some rows leave it out.

d_call cdr3_length clone_size j_call v_call cdr3_aa cdr3_nt
. 12 . TRBJ2-1 TRBV12-3/TRBV12-4 CASTTTYNEQFF TGTGCCAGCACGACCACCTACAATGAGCAGTTCTTC
. 13 once TRBJ2-7 TRBV28 CASSPGQTYEQYF TGTGCCAGCAGTCCTGGACAGACCTACGAGCAGTACTTC
. 15 . TRBJ1-1 TRBV7-9 CASSLARREGTEAFF TGTGCCAGCAGCTTAGCGCGACGGGAAGGGACTGAAGCTTTCTTT
TRBD2 16 . TRBJ2-1 TRBV5-4 CASSTPTSGRGNEQFF TGTGCCAGCAGCACTCCGACTAGCGGGAGAGGTAATGAGCAGTTCTTC
TRBD2 15 . TRBJ2-1 TRBV7-2 CASSPRLAGLYEQFF TGTGCCAGCAGCCCTCGACTAGCGGGGTTGTATGAGCAGTTCTTC
. 15 . TRBJ1-1 TRBV7-2 CASSLNPTGFVEAFF TGTGCCAGCAGCTTAAACCCGACGGGGTTCGTTGAAGCTTTCTTT
. 16 . TRBJ1-2 TRBV5-8 CASSLRMAGSRYGYTF TGTGCCAGCAGCTTGAGGATGGCAGGCTCCAGGTATGGCTACACCTTC
. 17 . TRBJ1-3 TRBV3-1/TRBV3-2 CASSQNPLGVSGNTIYF TGTGCCAGCAGCCAAAACCCCCTTGGGGTCTCTGGAAACACCATATATTTT
. 15 . TRBJ2-7 TRBV7-2 CASTHTGKSSYEQYF TGTGCCAGCACCCACACGGGGAAAAGCTCCTACGAGCAGTACTTC
TRBD2 16 . TRBJ2-1 TRBV30 CAWRVGLRRGGDEQFF TGTGCCTGGAGGGTAGGGTTAAGGCGGGGAGGGGATGAGCAGTTCTTC
TRBD2 14 once TRBJ2-7 TRBV6-6 CASSYTSGTREQYF TGTGCCAGCAGTTATACTAGCGGGACGCGCGAGCAGTACTTC
. 14 . TRBJ2-7 TRBV19 CASRGRGSSYEQYF TGTGCCAGCCGAGGGCGGGGTAGCTCCTACGAGCAGTACTTC